Below, 28 T cell receptor beta chains from the same sample are listed, as sequenced in a study of vaccination and CD4 T cells after COVID-19 (dated by TCRdb to between 2021 and 2024). Library prep was done by PCR. Sequencing relied on an Illumina iSeq 100. DNA from cultured CD4+ T cells was subjected to TCR sequencing with the Oncomine TCR Beta short-read assay at the Johns Hopkins FTIC core. TCRdb handled the public reads itself, with Q25 trimming in fastp and clone calling in MiXCR, and kept productive beta chains. CDR3 protein duplicates are merged, each entry listing the most common genes and DNA. The sample table holds approximately 15,000 distinct CDR3 sequences, of which approximately 56% were seen once. Of the sample, approximately 7.4% falls within the top ten clones. Per the publication, the treatment or condition label means: approximately nine-day PBMC culture with coronavirus spike peptide pools or control peptides (ViraFEST assay).

The antigens of these receptors remain unknown. Material for sequencing was CD4+ T cells from blood, cultured in vitro. The receptors originated from a human donor who had recovered from COVID-19.

The V call is TRBV4-2, the J call TRBJ2-5; 9 bases are shared with TRBD2. This CDR3 has 13 residues. V was clipped by 7 bases and J by 4 bases; unmatched bases: 4. Germline V CDR1 and CDR2: LGHNA, YNFKEQ. The chain's CDR3 is CASTPTSGETQYF. Written as DNA, the CDR3 is TGTGCCAGCACCCCGACTAGCGGAGAGACCCAGTACTTC.

The CDR3 loop reads CAWSGGSGRTGDEQFF. The CDR3 region has the DNA TGTGCCTGGAGTGGCGGTAGCGGGAGAACTGGGGATGAGCAGTTCTTC. The chain combines TRBV30 with TRBJ2-1, with 9 bases aligning to TRBD2. After removal of 1 base from V and 8 bases from J, the junction contained 12 bases not matched to a gene. CDR3 size: 16 residues. Germline-derived CDR1 and CDR2 are GTSNPN and SVGIG (reference sequence).

The rearrangement joins TRBV12-3 or TRBV12-4 to TRBJ2-3; D is possibly TRBD2 (6 bases). This CDR3 comprises 13 residues. V dropped 7 bases and J dropped 1 base, with 9 bases sitting between them. CDR3 residues: CASMASGTDTQYF. In nucleotides, the CDR3 is TGTGCCAGCATGGCTAGCGGCACAGATACGCAGTATTTT.

This chain connects TRBV7-3 to TRBJ2-5; 7 nucleotides align to TRBD2. CDR3 length: 13 amino acids. Germline CDR1 SGHTA, CDR2 FQGTGA. With 5 bases clipped from V and 5 bases from J, the junction kept 5 bases outside the gene matches. The CDR3 sequence is CASSPRTRETQYF. Written as DNA, the CDR3 is TGTGCCAGCAGCCCAAGGACTAGGGAGACCCAGTACTTC.

This clonotype has more than one count but fewer than ten. The chain has TRBV7-2 and TRBJ2-2; the D call may be TRBD1 or TRBD2 (5 bases each). Looked up from germline, CDR1 is SGHTA and CDR2 is FQGNSA. The CDR3 contains 16 residues. With 6 bases removed from V and 5 bases from J, the gap between germline ends came to 19 bases. Written as DNA, the CDR3 is TGTGCCAGCAGGAACACCGGGACCCTCCGTACCGGGGAGCTGTTTTTT. Amino acids: CASRNTGTLRTGELFF.

This clonotype was observed a few times. The chain has TRBV7-9 and TRBJ1-1; possible D gene TRBD1, 5 bases. The V and J ends lost 1 base and 4 bases respectively, with 7 bases between them. Germline CDR1 is SEHNR and CDR2 is FQNEAQ (reference sequence). This CDR3 is built from 13 residues. The CDR3 spells CASSLGQGTEAFF. DNA of the CDR3: TGTGCCAGCAGCTTAGGCCAGGGCACTGAAGCTTTCTTT.

The gene calls are TRBV19 and TRBJ1-2; 7 positions agree with TRBD1. The CDR3 loop spans 13 amino acids. V dropped 3 bases and J dropped 9; count of bases not matched to a gene: 7. The germline V gene has CDR1 LNHDA and CDR2 SQIVND (reference sequence). CDR3 DNA: TGTGCCAGTAGTATCGGGACAGTCCCTAGCTACACCTTC. This codes for CASSIGTVPSYTF.

This clonotype has only a few counts. The chain is built from TRBV12-3 or TRBV12-4 and TRBJ2-2; 11 positions agree with TRBD2. V shed 6 bases and J 7 bases; nucleotides not matched to a gene: 7. This CDR3 is built from 15 residues. Written as DNA, the CDR3 is TGTGCCAGCAGGGTAGCGGGAGGGCTGAGCGGGGAGCTGTTTTTT. Encoded protein: CASRVAGGLSGELFF.

V and J are TRBV10-3 and TRBJ2-7, with D perhaps TRBD1 or TRBD2 (5 bases each). The germline gives CDR1 ENHRY, CDR2 SYGVKD. The CDR3 is 12 amino acids. Trimming took 8 bases from V and 7 from J, leaving 15 bases between them. The DNA for the CDR3 is TGTGCCATCGGGGCAATTTCGGGGGAGCAGTACTTC. This codes for CAIGAISGEQYF.

V usage is TRBV19 and J usage is TRBJ2-2; D tentatively reads TRBD1 or TRBD2 (5 bases each). The CDR3 spans 15 residues. Per the germline V gene, CDR1 is LNHDA and CDR2 is SQIVND (reference sequence). V gave up 2 bases and J gave up 7 bases, with 14 bases separating them. CDR3 sequence reads: CASSITPIGGGELFF. CDR3 nucleotides: TGTGCCAGTAGTATAACCCCCATTGGGGGCGGGGAGCTGTTTTTT.

This clonotype was observed a handful of times. This sequence joins TRBV4-2 and TRBJ2-7; 7 bases are shared with TRBD1. CDR1 LGHNA and CDR2 YNFKEQ come from the germline V gene. J gave up 7 bases and V 1 base, and 13 bases lay outside the gene matches. The CDR3 runs 16 residues. The CDR3 DNA is TGTGCCAGCAGCCAAGGCCCGGGACAGAGTACGTGGGAGCAGTACTTC. This encodes CASSQGPGQSTWEQYF.

This clonotype was found a few times. The chain uses TRBV20-1 and TRBJ2-5; 11 bases line up with TRBD2. Per the germline V gene, CDR1 is DFQATT and CDR2 is SNEGSKA (reference sequence). The CDR3 spans 16 residues. V shed 6 bases, J shed 1 base, and the junction held 10 bases outside the gene matches. CDR3 in amino acids: CSASSPTSGGQETQYF. CDR3 DNA: TGCAGTGCCAGCTCCCCAACTAGCGGGGGCCAAGAGACCCAGTACTTC.

This chain joins TRBV7-9 and TRBJ2-2, with D possibly called TRBD1 or TRBD2 (5 bases each). The germline V gene has CDR1 SEHNR and CDR2 FQNEAQ (reference sequence). The ends were cut back, 5 bases at V and 1 base at J, with 8 bases in the middle. The CDR3 runs 14 residues. In DNA, the CDR3 is TGTGCCAGCAGCCAGGGACGGAACACCGGGGAGCTGTTTTTT. It codes for CASSQGRNTGELFF.

This clonotype occurred a few times. The chain carries TRBV27 and TRBJ2-3, with a weak D call TRBD1 (5 bases). Germline assignment: CDR1 MNHEY and CDR2 SMNVEV (reference sequence). This CDR3 spans 14 amino acids. Trimming cost V 8 bases and J 2 bases, with 14 bases left between them. The CDR3 sequence is CASSGRTYTDTQYF. The CDR3 nucleotides read TGTGCCAGCTCAGGGCGGACATACACAGATACGCAGTATTTT.

The chain links TRBV5-4 to TRBJ2-2; 7 bases match TRBD2. The V gene end was trimmed by 4 bases and the J gene end by 7 bases; junction bases not matched to a gene: 13. This CDR3 has 16 amino acids. CDR1 is SGHNT, CDR2 YYREEE, per germline (reference sequence). CDR3 nucleotide sequence: TGTGCCAGCAGCCTTCGCGGGGGTACCTTCGGCGGGGAGCTGTTTTTT. It specifies CASSLRGGTFGGELFF.

The chain couples TRBV20-1 to TRBJ2-5; 12 positions agree with TRBD2. The V and J ends lost 1 base and 0 bases, in that order; junction bases with no gene match: 3. This CDR3 has 16 amino acids. Germline CDR1 DFQATT, CDR2 SNEGSKA (reference sequence). The CDR3 DNA is TGCAGTGCTAGAGGTAGACTAGCGGGGGACCAAGAGACCCAGTACTTC. It is translated as CSARGRLAGDQETQYF.

This chain uses TRBV24-1 with TRBJ2-1; 11 bases line up with TRBD2. This CDR3 contains 14 residues. Per germline, CDR1 KGHDR and CDR2 SFDVKD. V gave up 4 bases and J gave up 8 bases; unmatched junction bases: 3. For the CDR3, the DNA is TGTGCCACCAGTGACATAGCGGGAGGGGATGAGCAGTTCTTC. It codes for CATSDIAGGDEQFF.

The chain combines TRBV6-5 with TRBJ1-2, with D maybe TRBD1 (5 bases). The CDR3 extends over 16 amino acids. The ends were cut back, 4 bases at V and 3 bases at J, with 18 bases in the middle. Germline CDR1 and CDR2: MNHEY and SVGAGI. CDR3 protein: CASSFGHPLRDYGYTF. The DNA for the CDR3 is TGTGCCAGCAGTTTCGGACACCCCTTACGAGACTATGGCTACACCTTC.

The chain couples TRBV27 to TRBJ1-4, with D tentatively TRBD1 (6 bases). The CDR3 length is 14 residues. In germline, CDR1 is MNHEY, CDR2 SMNVEV (reference sequence). The V gene lost 7 bases and the J gene lost 0 bases, with 9 bases spanning the gap. In DNA, the CDR3 is TGTGCCAGCACGGGACATTCAACTAATGAAAAACTGTTTTTT. Amino acids: CASTGHSTNEKLFF.

The chain couples TRBV20-1 to TRBJ2-1, with 11 bases fitting TRBD2. CDR3 length: 17 residues. Losses at the gene ends were 0 bases for V and 6 bases for J; bases not matched to a gene: 10. Germline V gene lookup returns CDR1 DFQATT and CDR2 SNEGSKA (reference sequence). The CDR3 bases are TGCAGTGCTAGAGATTACGGGGGGCTAGCGGGGGGCAATGAGCAGTTCTTC. Translating gives CSARDYGGLAGGNEQFF.

CDR3 in amino acids: CASSPGPQETQYF. CDR3 nucleotide sequence: TGTGCCAGCTCACCGGGACCACAAGAGACCCAGTACTTC. This chain joins TRBV18 and TRBJ2-5; D tentatively fits TRBD1 or TRBD2 (5 bases each). Trimming took off 3 bases at V and 2 bases at J, with 7 bases between the two ends. Germline V lookup: CDR1 KGHSH, CDR2 LQKENI. There are 13 residues in the CDR3.

The CDR3 loop is CASSPPAGRDYGYTF. CDR3 nucleotides: TGTGCCAGCTCACCACCTGCAGGGCGGGACTATGGCTACACCTTC. The gene calls are TRBV18 and TRBJ1-2, with TRBD1 as a possible D gene (5 bases). The CDR3 covers 15 residues. The germline gives CDR1 KGHSH, CDR2 LQKENI. V was shortened by 0 bases and J by 3 bases, with 11 bases between the two germline ends.

This chain uses TRBV12-3 or TRBV12-4 with TRBJ1-1; 9 positions agree with TRBD1. The CDR3 runs to 13 residues. The V and J ends lost 6 bases and 4 bases, in that order; junction bases with no gene match: 3. This CDR3 reads CASRQTGGTEAFF. CDR3 bases: TGTGCCAGCAGGCAGACAGGGGGCACTGAAGCTTTCTTT.

The chain uses TRBV2 and TRBJ1-2; a weak D match, TRBD1 (6 bases). V shed 6 bases and J shed 8 bases, with 19 bases lying between them. The CDR3 totals 14 residues. Per germline, CDR1 SNHLY and CDR2 FYNNEI. This chain's CDR3 is CASSSNSGADGYTF. The CDR3 coding sequence is TGTGCCAGCAGCAGCAATTCAGGGGCGGACGGCTACACCTTC.

The rearrangement joins TRBV4-2 to TRBJ1-5; D is possibly TRBD1 (5 bases). This CDR3 is 17 amino acids long. Trimming pared 0 bases from V and 5 bases from J, leaving 17 bases between. Germline V gene lookup returns CDR1 LGHNA and CDR2 YNFKEQ. The CDR3 protein is CASSQESLAGRDQPQHF. As DNA, the CDR3 is TGTGCCAGCAGCCAAGAGTCCTTGGCGGGCAGGGATCAGCCCCAGCATTTT.

This clonotype was detected only a few times. This chain uses TRBV6-5 with TRBJ1-6; D unresolved. The CDR3 is made up of 12 amino acids. Germline CDR1 reads MNHEY; CDR2 reads SVGAGI. The V and J ends lost 4 bases and 11 bases respectively, with 9 bases between them. CDR3 DNA: TGTGCCAGCAGTTTAGGCGGGGCACCCCTCCACTTT. Amino acids: CASSLGGAPLHF.

There are a few counts of this clonotype. The chain recombines TRBV6-1 with TRBJ1-5; 7 bases fit TRBD1. Trimming removed 4 bases from V and 4 bases from J; junction bases left unmatched: 7. The germline V gene has CDR1 MNHNS and CDR2 SASEGT. The CDR3 is 15 residues long. The CDR3 sequence: CASSGPTGLNQPQHF. The CDR3, as DNA: TGTGCCAGCAGTGGTCCGACAGGGCTAAATCAGCCCCAGCATTTT.

The chain employs TRBV9 and TRBJ1-6, with D perhaps matching TRBD1 (5 bases). V lost 6 bases, J lost 7 bases, and 11 bases lay in between. The germline V gene encodes CDR1 SGDLS and CDR2 YYNGEE. The CDR3 consists of 13 residues. The CDR3 is CASTRDRNSPLHF. As DNA, the CDR3 is TGTGCCAGCACTCGGGACCGAAATTCACCCCTCCACTTT.